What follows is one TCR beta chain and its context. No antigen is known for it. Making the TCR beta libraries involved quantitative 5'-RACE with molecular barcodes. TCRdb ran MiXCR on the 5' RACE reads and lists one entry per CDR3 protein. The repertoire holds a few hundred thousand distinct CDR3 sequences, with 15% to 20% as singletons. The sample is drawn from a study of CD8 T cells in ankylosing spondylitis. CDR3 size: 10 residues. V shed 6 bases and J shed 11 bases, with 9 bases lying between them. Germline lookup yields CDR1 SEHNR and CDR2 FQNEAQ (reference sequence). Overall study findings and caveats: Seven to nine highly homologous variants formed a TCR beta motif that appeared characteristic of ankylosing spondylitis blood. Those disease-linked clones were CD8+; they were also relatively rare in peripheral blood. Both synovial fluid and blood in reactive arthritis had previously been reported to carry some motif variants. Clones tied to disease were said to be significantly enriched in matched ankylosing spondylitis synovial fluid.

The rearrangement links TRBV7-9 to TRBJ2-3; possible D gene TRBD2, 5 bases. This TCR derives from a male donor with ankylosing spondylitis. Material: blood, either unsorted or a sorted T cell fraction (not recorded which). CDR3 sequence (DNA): TGTGCCAGCAGTCCCGAGGGGCAGTATTTT. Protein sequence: CASSPEGQYF. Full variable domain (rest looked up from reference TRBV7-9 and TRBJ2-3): DTGVSQNPRHKITKRGQNVTFRCDPISEHNRLYWYRQTLGQGPEFLTYFQNEAQLEKSRLLSDRFSAERPKGSFSTLEIQRTEQGDSAMYLCASSPEGQYFGPGTRLTVL.